The clone carrying this T cell receptor (beta chain) appeared many times. Preparation of the TCRbeta library used unique molecular identifiers. TCRdb processed the PCR reads anew with MiXCR; each CDR3 protein has one entry. Of roughly 670,000 distinct CDR3 sequences detected, around 13% appear once; the ten largest clones hold around 0.79%. The source of the sample is a study of T-cell reconstitution after alpha-beta-depleted transplantation in children. CDR1 is MNHNS and CDR2 is SASEGT in the germline V gene. V lost 7 bases, J lost 3 bases, and 9 bases stayed unmatched. The CDR3 runs 15 residues. The genes are TRBV6-1 and TRBJ1-1, with 9 positions matching TRBD1. The source was PBMCs, collected before TCRalphabeta/CD19-depleted stem cell transplant. The sequence derives from a girl aged 2-10 years with congenital amegakaryocytic thrombocytopenia, due to receive a stem cell transplant. DNA for the CDR3: TGTGCCAGCACCGGGACAGGGACTATCTACACTGAAGCTTTCTTT. Amino acid sequence: CASTGTGTIYTEAFF.